Below, one T cell receptor (beta chain) is given with its context. PCR was performed using 60 Vbeta and 13 Jbeta primers. Clones were sequenced by immunoSEQ multiplex PCR, and TCRdb holds only the in-frame ones, with some missing. The sample spans some 130,000 clones; the ten largest clones claim roughly 2%. The data originate from a study of cytomegalovirus exposure and HLA in healthy donors. CDR3 length: 14 residues. Germline V gene lookup returns CDR1 SGHTA and CDR2 FQGNSA. V lost 1 base, J lost 4 bases, and 10 bases lay in between. The receptor was isolated from a woman in her fifties or sixties in good health and CMV-seronegative. J is TRBJ2-5 and V is TRBV7-2; D perhaps matches TRBD2 (5 bases). The specimen was PBMCs. The CDR3: CASSLEASSETQYF. CDR3 coding DNA: TGTGCCAGCAGCTTAGAAGCTAGCTCAGAGACCCAGTACTTC. The whole variable domain, remainder taken from reference TRBV7-2 and TRBJ2-5, is GAGVSQSPSNKVTEKGKDVELRCDPISGHTALYWYRQSLGQGLEFLIYFQGNSAPDKSGLPSDRFSAERTGGSVSTLTIQRTQQEDSAVYLCASSLEASSETQYFGPGTRLLVL.